This T cell receptor beta chain was sequenced in a study of Ad26.COV2.S vaccination and SARS-CoV-2 variants. Study background: Ad26.COV2.S arm of COV1001 included the donor. Participants got Ad26.COV2.S intramuscularly, once or twice 56 days apart.

Overall study results and limits: CD8+ and CD4+ T cells specific for spike reportedly responded with substantial breadth after vaccination.

Note on this clone: Its antigen remains unidentified.

J gave up 8 bases and V 5 bases, and 9 bases lay outside the gene matches. This CDR3 spans 15 amino acids. From germline, CDR1 is MNHNY and CDR2 SVGAGI (reference sequence). Assay used: immunoSEQ multiplex PCR; TCRdb lists only in-frame clones, some missing. The sample records under 300,000 clones, 87% being singletons. Treatment indicated: about 20 received Ad26.COV2.S at low or high dose, single or two shots; several received placebo; per-sample allocation not given. Sampling was performed 63 days after the first vaccine or placebo injection. Sample: peripheral blood, taken in a trial of Ad26.COV2.S vaccine versus placebo. This receptor was taken from a person aged 18-65 years who received the Ad26.COV2.S COVID-19 vaccine or a placebo. The chain uses TRBV6-6 and TRBJ1-6, with 7 bases fitting TRBD1. The DNA for the CDR3 is TGTGCCAGCAGTCAGGGGGGGACATCGGATTCACCCCTCCACTTT. Translating gives CASSQGGTSDSPLHF.